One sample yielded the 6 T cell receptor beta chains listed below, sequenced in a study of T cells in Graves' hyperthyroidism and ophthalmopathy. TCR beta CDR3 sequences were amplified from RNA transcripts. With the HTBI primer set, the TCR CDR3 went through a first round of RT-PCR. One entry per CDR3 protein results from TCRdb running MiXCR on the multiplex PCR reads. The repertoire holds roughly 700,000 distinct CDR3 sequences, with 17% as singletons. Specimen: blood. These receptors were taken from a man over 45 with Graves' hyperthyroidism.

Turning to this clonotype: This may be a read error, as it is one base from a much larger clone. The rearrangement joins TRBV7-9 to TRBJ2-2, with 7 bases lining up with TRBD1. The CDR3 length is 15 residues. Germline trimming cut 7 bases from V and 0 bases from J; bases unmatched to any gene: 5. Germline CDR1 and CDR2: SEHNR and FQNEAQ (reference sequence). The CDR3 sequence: CASNPGQTNTGELFF. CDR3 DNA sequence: TGTGCCAGCAACCCGGGACAGACGAACACCGGGGAGCTGTTTTTT.

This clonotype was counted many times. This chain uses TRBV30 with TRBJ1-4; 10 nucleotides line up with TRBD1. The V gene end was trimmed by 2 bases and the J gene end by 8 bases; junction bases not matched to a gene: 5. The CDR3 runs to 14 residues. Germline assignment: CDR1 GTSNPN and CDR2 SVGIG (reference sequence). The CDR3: CAWSPGTGVEKLFF. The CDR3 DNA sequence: TGTGCCTGGAGTCCCGGGACAGGGGTGGAAAAACTGTTTTTT. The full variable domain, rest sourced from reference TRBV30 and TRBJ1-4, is SQTIHQWPATLVQPVGSPLSLECTVEGTSNPNLYWYRQAAGRGLQLLFYSVGIGQISSEVPQNLSASRPQDRQFILSSKKLLLSDSGFYLCAWSPGTGVEKLFFGSGTQLSVL.

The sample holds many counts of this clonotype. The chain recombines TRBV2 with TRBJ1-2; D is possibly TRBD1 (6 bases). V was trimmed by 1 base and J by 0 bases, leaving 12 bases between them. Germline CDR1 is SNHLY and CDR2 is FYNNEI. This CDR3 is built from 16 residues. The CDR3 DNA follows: TGTGCCAGCAGTGAAGAAGGGGGATTATCTAACTATGGCTACACCTTC. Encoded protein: CASSEEGGLSNYGYTF.

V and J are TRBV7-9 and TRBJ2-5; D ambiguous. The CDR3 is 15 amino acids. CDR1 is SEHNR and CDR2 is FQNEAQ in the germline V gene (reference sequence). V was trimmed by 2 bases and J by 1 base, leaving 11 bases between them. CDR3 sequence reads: CASSLLGLVQETQYF. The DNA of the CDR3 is TGTGCCAGCAGCTTACTAGGGCTTGTCCAAGAGACCCAGTACTTC.

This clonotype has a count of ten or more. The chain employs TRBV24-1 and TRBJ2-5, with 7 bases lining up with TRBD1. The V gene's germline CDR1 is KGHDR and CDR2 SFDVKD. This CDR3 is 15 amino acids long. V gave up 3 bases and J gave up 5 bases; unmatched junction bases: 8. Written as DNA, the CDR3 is TGTGCCACCAGTGATACTAGACAGGGAGCGGAGACCCAGTACTTC. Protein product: CATSDTRQGAETQYF.

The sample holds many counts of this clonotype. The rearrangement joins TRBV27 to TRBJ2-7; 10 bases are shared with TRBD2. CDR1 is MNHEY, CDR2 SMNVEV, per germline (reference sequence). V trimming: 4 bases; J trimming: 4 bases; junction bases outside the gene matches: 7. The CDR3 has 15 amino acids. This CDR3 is CASSSRTSGIYEQYF. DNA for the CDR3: TGTGCCAGCAGTTCCCGGACTAGCGGAATATACGAGCAGTACTTC.